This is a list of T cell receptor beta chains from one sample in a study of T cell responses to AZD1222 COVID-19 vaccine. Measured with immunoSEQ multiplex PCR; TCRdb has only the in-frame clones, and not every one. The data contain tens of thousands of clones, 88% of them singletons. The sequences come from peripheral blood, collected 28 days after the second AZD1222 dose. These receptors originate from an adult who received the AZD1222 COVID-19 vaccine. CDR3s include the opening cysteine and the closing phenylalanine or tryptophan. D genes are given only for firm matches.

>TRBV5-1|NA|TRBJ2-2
CASSLESGISSGELFF
TGCGCCAGCAGCTTGGAGTCAGGTATCAGTTCCGGGGAGCTGTTTTTT
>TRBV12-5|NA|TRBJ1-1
CASGLVGTEAFF
TGTGCTAGTGGTTTGGTCGGCACTGAAGCTTTCTTT
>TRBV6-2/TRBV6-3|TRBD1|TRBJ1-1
CASSYDRGRFEAFF
TGTGCCAGCAGTTACGACAGGGGGCGATTTGAAGCTTTCTTT
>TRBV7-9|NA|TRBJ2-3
CASSLGPPRYDTQYF
TGTGCCAGCAGCTTAGGGCCTCCGAGGTATGATACGCAGTATTTT
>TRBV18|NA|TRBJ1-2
CASSRTPEDGYTF
TGTGCCAGCTCCAGGACCCCAGAGGACGGCTACACCTTC
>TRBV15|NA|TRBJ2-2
CATSRQRNTGELFF
TGTGCCACCAGTAGGCAACGGAACACCGGGGAGCTGTTTTTT
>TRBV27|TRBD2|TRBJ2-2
CASGGLAGVTGELFF
TGTGCCAGCGGCGGACTAGCGGGAGTCACCGGGGAGCTGTTTTTT
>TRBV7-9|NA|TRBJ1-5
CASSFDRGSNQPQHF
TGTGCCAGCAGCTTTGACAGAGGGAGCAATCAGCCCCAGCATTTT
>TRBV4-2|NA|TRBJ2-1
CASSQGEGDDNEQFF
TGTGCCAGCAGCCAAGGGGAGGGGGACGACAATGAGCAGTTCTTC
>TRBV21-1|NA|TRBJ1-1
CASSKEATQGAKTTEAFF
TGTGCCAGCAGCAAAGAAGCTACGCAGGGGGCCAAGACCACTGAAGCTTTCTTT
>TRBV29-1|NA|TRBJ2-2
CSVDPRGTGELFF
TGCAGCGTGGACCCGAGAGGCACCGGGGAGCTGTTTTTT
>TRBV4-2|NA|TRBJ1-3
CASRGQDTRGNTIYF
TGTGCCAGCAGGGGCCAAGATACGCGGGGAAACACCATATATTTT
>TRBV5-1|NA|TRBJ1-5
CASSLVGGTQPQHF
TGCGCCAGCAGCTTGGTGGGGGGTACTCAGCCCCAGCATTTT
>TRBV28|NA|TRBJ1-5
CASIGRGYSNQPQHF
TGTGCCAGCATCGGCAGGGGATATAGCAATCAGCCCCAGCATTTT